This T cell receptor (beta chain) stems from a study of regulatory T cells in long-lasting Graves disease. Looking at the study overall: Antithyroid drugs had been taken under 3 months by newly diagnosed Graves' patients. Study results and limitations: Persistent disease preferred TRBV28, TRBJ1-2 and TRBJ2-5. Public clonotype sharing was higher in persistent than newly diagnosed patients.

The time point here: newly diagnosed GD, antithyroid drugs for less than 3 months. The authors made the TCR library using RNA they extracted from PBMCs. EDTA tubes held roughly 9.9 milliliters of peripheral blood from each patient. Construction of TCR beta libraries relied on iRepertoire HTBI primers and on Arm-PCR targeting CDR3 regions. TCRdb reprocessed the multiplex PCR reads via MiXCR and lists one record per CDR3 protein. The sample records approximately 400,000 distinct CDR3 sequences, roughly a sixth being singletons. The CDR3 sequence is 15 residues long. The V and J ends lost 4 bases and 2 bases, in that order; junction bases with no gene match: 5. Germline V CDR1 and CDR2: SEHNR, FQNEAQ (reference sequence). The sample holds a few counts of this clonotype. Antigen unknown. A much more abundant neighbour one base away suggests this may be a read error.

The J gene is TRBJ2-7, the V gene TRBV7-9; TRBD1 matches at 10 bases. The starting material was peripheral blood mononuclear cells (PBMCs), obtained at new diagnosis, from a patient treated with antithyroid drugs. This TCR was sampled from a female donor with Graves disease. The CDR3 is CASSSGTGATYEQYF. CDR3 coding DNA: TGTGCCAGCAGCTCCGGGACAGGGGCCACCTACGAGCAGTACTTC.